The 9 T cell receptor beta chains below come from one sample, sequenced in a study of cytomegalovirus exposure and HLA in healthy donors. Amplification used 60 Vbeta primers and 13 Jbeta primers. Clones were read by immunoSEQ multiplex PCR, and TCRdb kept only the in-frame ones, dropping some. The sample has some 150,000 clones; roughly two thirds are singletons. The sequencing input was PBMCs. Source of these receptors: a woman in her twenties or thirties in good health and CMV-seronegative.

The table lists this clone with a count of one. The chain couples TRBV27 to TRBJ1-2; 8 positions agree with TRBD1. Unmatched junction bases numbered 25, after V lost 5 bases and J lost 8 bases. This CDR3 has 19 residues. Germline V CDR1 and CDR2: MNHEY, SMNVEV (reference sequence). This chain's CDR3 is CASSHEPDFRTGTHPGYTF. In nucleotides, the CDR3 is TGTGCCAGCAGTCACGAACCCGACTTCCGGACAGGGACCCACCCCGGCTACACCTTC.

This chain joins TRBV28 and TRBJ1-6; D is perhaps TRBD1 (6 bases). The CDR3 covers 14 residues. The V end lost 6 bases, the J end lost 10 bases, and 16 bases lay between the germline ends. Germline values: CDR1 MDHEN, CDR2 SYDVKM. The CDR3 is CASRPNRVSSPLHF. The CDR3 DNA reads as TGTGCCAGCAGGCCTAACAGGGTTTCGTCACCCCTCCACTTT.

CDR3 loop: CASSDPSGDSYEQYF. The CDR3 coding sequence is TGTGCCAGCAGTGACCCTAGCGGGGACTCCTACGAGCAGTACTTC. V is TRBV25-1 and J is TRBJ2-7; 9 bases fit TRBD2. The junction had 3 bases not matched to a gene; V was cut back by 3 bases and J by 0 bases. The CDR3 covers 15 residues. The germline V gene encodes CDR1 MGHDK and CDR2 SYGVNS.

This rearrangement joins TRBV5-8 to TRBJ1-1; a weak D match, TRBD1 (5 bases). Trimming took off 4 bases at V and 2 bases at J, with 21 bases between the two ends. Per germline, CDR1 SGHTS and CDR2 YDEGEE. There are 17 residues in the CDR3. In DNA, the CDR3 is TGTGCCAGCAGCCCGACTGGGGGGAGGACTTACAACACTGAAGCTTTCTTT. As protein: CASSPTGGRTYNTEAFF.

The chain carries TRBV29-1 and TRBJ2-1; 13 bases are shared with TRBD2. Germline values: CDR1 SQVTM, CDR2 ANQGSEA. The CDR3 is 13 residues long. Germline trimming cut 7 bases from V and 10 bases from J; bases unmatched to any gene: 7. CDR3 protein: CSARLAGGEEQFF. The CDR3 DNA reads as TGCAGCGCCCGACTAGCGGGAGGCGAAGAGCAGTTCTTC.

The chain combines TRBV4-1 with TRBJ1-5, with TRBD1 matching 9 bases. The CDR3 is 16 residues long. The V segment lost 1 base and the J segment 7 bases; nucleotides outside the gene matches: 8. Germline assignment: CDR1 MGHRA and CDR2 YSYEKL. The CDR3 DNA follows: TGCGCCAGCAGCCAAGTTACGGGACAGGGTTTCCAGCCCCAGCATTTT. Translation gives CASSQVTGQGFQPQHF.

This clone was picked up a small number of times. This sequence joins TRBV20-1 and TRBJ2-3; TRBD2 matches 7 bases. Germline lookup yields CDR1 DFQATT and CDR2 SNEGSKA (reference sequence). With 6 bases clipped from V and 5 bases from J, the junction kept 2 bases outside the gene matches. This CDR3 is 11 amino acids long. This CDR3 reads CSARTRDTQYF. CDR3 coding DNA: TGCAGTGCGAGGACTAGAGATACGCAGTATTTT.

The rearrangement links TRBV7-6 to TRBJ1-1; D call uncertain. Looked up from germline, CDR1 is SGHVS and CDR2 is FNYEAQ. CDR3 length: 16 amino acids. The V end lost 3 bases, the J end lost 0 bases, and 14 bases lay between the germline ends. CDR3 protein: CASSFELNTVNTEAFF. The CDR3 nucleotides read TGTGCCAGCAGCTTTGAATTAAATACAGTGAACACTGAAGCTTTCTTT.

The chain uses TRBV11-2 and TRBJ1-4, with 9 nucleotides matching TRBD1. The J segment lost 7 bases and the V segment lost 0 bases, leaving 15 bases of the junction unmatched. This CDR3 is 19 amino acids long. Looked up from germline, CDR1 is SGHAT and CDR2 is FQNNGV. This CDR3 reads CASSLDLWLLGQGGEKLFF. CDR3 DNA sequence: TGTGCCAGCAGCTTAGATCTTTGGTTGTTGGGACAGGGTGGTGAAAAACTGTTTTTT.